A selection of T cell receptor beta chains follows, all from one sample in a study of Siglec-9 on CD8 T cells in melanoma. Data came from immunoSEQ multiplex PCR; TCRdb stores just in-frame clones and leaves some out. The sample includes some 39,000 clones, more than 65% of them seen just once. Sequenced sample: Siglec-9- CD8+ T cells sorted from blood. The receptors stem from a human donor in good health. Each CDR3 is given with its conserved first and last residue. D genes are given only for firm matches. Clone sizes are given selectively: once, few, many, or a class where the clone is expanded.

v_gene,len,d_gene,j_gene,abundance,CDR3nt,CDR3aa
TRBV7-9,11,-,TRBJ2-7,-,TGTGCCAGCAGCTGGGCGGGCGAGCAGTACTTC,CASSWAGEQYF
TRBV7-9,15,TRBD1,TRBJ1-4,once,TGTGCCAGCAGATTAGGACAGGACTATAATGAAAAACTGTTTTTT,CASRLGQDYNEKLFF
TRBV13,15,TRBD1,TRBJ1-3,-,TGTGCCAGCAGCCCTGACAGGGACTCTGGAAACACCATATATTTT,CASSPDRDSGNTIYF
TRBV9,16,TRBD2,TRBJ2-3,-,TGTGCCAGCAGCCCCCGTGGCGGGGGTGGCACAGATACGCAGTATTTT,CASSPRGGGGTDTQYF
TRBV9,12,-,TRBJ1-4,-,TGTGCCAGCAGCGTGGATAATGAAAAACTGTTTTTT,CASSVDNEKLFF
TRBV5-1,15,-,TRBJ2-3,-,TGCGCCAGCAGCTTGGCTAGGATTGGCACAGATACGCAGTATTTT,CASSLARIGTDTQYF
TRBV11-3,18,TRBD1,TRBJ2-3,-,TGTGCCAGCAGCTCCCGAGACAGGGGGCCCCTAAGCACAGATACGCAGTATTTT,CASSSRDRGPLSTDTQYF
TRBV10-3,13,-,TRBJ1-1,-,TGTGCCATCAGTGAGCCAGAGGGGGATGAAGCTTTCTTT,CAISEPEGDEAFF
TRBV6-5,14,-,TRBJ2-2,-,TGTGCCAGCAGTTACTCGGGGGAAACCGGGGAGCTGTTTTTT,CASSYSGETGELFF
TRBV7-9,16,TRBD1,TRBJ2-1,-,TGTGCCAGCAGCCCAGGGGGCAGGGGGCCCCACAATGAGCAGTTCTTC,CASSPGGRGPHNEQFF
TRBV19,13,-,TRBJ1-1,-,TGTGCCAGTAGTATGGGGGGAGAAACTGAAGCTTTCTTT,CASSMGGETEAFF
TRBV19,14,-,TRBJ2-2,-,TGTGCCAGTAGTACAGGACGGGGGACCGGGGAGCTGTTTTTT,CASSTGRGTGELFF
TRBV7-9,11,-,TRBJ2-1,-,TGTGCCAGCAGCTTACTAGACGAGCAGTTCTTC,CASSLLDEQFF